The next 10 T cell receptor beta chains were all read from a single sample in a study of blood T cell repertoires in COVID-19 (dated by TCRdb to 2018 to 2020). The library relied on the immunoSEQ multiplex PCR assay. As stored in TCRdb, this immuneACCESS dataset retains in-frame rearrangements with V and J assigned. A fraction of the clones does not appear; measured against another copy, unresolved V genes explain less than half of the discrepancy, and the remainder lacks a known reason. The sample table records roughly 150,000 clones; around 88% of these occur just once. About 5% of the sample rests with the top ten. Source material: peripheral blood. The receptor source for this set is a human donor in a cohort sampled during active COVID-19.

V and J are TRBV6-5 and TRBJ2-1; 9 nucleotides agree with TRBD1. This CDR3 comprises 16 residues. Germline trimming cut 0 bases from V and 2 bases from J; bases unmatched to any gene: 2. Germline assignment: CDR1 MNHEY and CDR2 SVGAGI. The CDR3: CASSYSNRGPYNEQFF. CDR3 DNA: TGTGCCAGCAGTTACTCGAACAGGGGGCCCTACAATGAGCAGTTCTTC.

The chain joins TRBV7-6 to TRBJ2-7; 8 bases map to TRBD1. The CDR3 runs to 15 residues. V shed 5 bases and J 4 bases; nucleotides not matched to a gene: 10. Germline CDR1 reads SGHVS; CDR2 reads FNYEAQ. CDR3 bases: TGTGCCAGCAGCCCCACATCGACAGGGGAGTACGAGCAGTACTTC. The encoded protein is CASSPTSTGEYEQYF.

The genes are TRBV11-3 and TRBJ1-2; D unresolved. This CDR3 has 17 amino acids. Germline V gives CDR1 SGHNT, CDR2 YENEEA. V lost 1 base and J lost 6, with 21 bases in between. CDR3 region: CASSLVPKLGVLDGYTF. For the CDR3, the DNA is TGTGCCAGCAGCTTAGTACCTAAATTGGGAGTACTCGATGGCTACACCTTC.

This clone occurred once. The chain carries TRBV27 and TRBJ1-6; D may be TRBD1 (5 bases). Between the trimmed V and J ends, which lost 2 bases and 12 bases, there was a span of 8 bases. The CDR3 length is 12 residues. In germline, CDR1 is MNHEY, CDR2 SMNVEV (reference sequence). CDR3 nucleotides: TGTGCCAGCAGTTTACAGGGACTACCCCTCCACTTT. The encoded protein is CASSLQGLPLHF.

This clone was detected only once. This chain uses TRBV7-9 with TRBJ1-1; TRBD1 is a possible D gene (5 bases). From germline, CDR1 is SEHNR and CDR2 FQNEAQ (reference sequence). The CDR3 spans 15 residues. Trimming cost V 4 bases and J 1 base, with 13 bases left between them. The CDR3 region is CASSSGLTANTEAFF. In nucleotides, the CDR3 is TGTGCCAGCAGCTCCGGTCTGACAGCGAACACTGAAGCTTTCTTT.

The rearrangement links TRBV28 to TRBJ2-3, with unresolved D. Germline V gene sequence: CDR1 MDHEN, CDR2 SYDVKM. The V gene lost 10 bases and the J gene lost 6 bases, with 17 bases spanning the gap. The CDR3 is 13 amino acids. CDR3 DNA: TGTGCCACTCACAACCTAAGACTGGATACGCAGTATTTT. Amino acid sequence: CATHNLRLDTQYF.

The chain joins TRBV4-1 to TRBJ1-5; a possible D gene is TRBD1 (6 bases). The V and J ends lost 1 base and 2 bases respectively, with 15 bases between them. This CDR3 region has 17 residues. Germline CDR1 MGHRA, CDR2 YSYEKL. For the CDR3, the DNA is TGCGCCAGCAGCCAAGTAGGGGGGGCGGTTGGCAATCAGCCCCAGCATTTT. Protein sequence: CASSQVGGAVGNQPQHF.

The CDR3 here is CASSRGGQNTGELFF. Written as DNA, the CDR3 is TGTGCCAGCAGTCGCGGGGGCCAGAACACCGGGGAGCTGTTTTTT. The chain links TRBV7-3 to TRBJ2-2; a possible D gene is TRBD2 (7 bases). The germline V gene encodes CDR1 SGHTA and CDR2 FQGTGA. The CDR3 is made up of 15 amino acids. The germline V and J ends were trimmed by 6 bases and 1 base, with 12 bases remaining between them.

This chain connects TRBV7-2 to TRBJ2-6; D gene unclear. Germline CDR1 is SGHTA and CDR2 is FQGNSA. There are 13 residues in the CDR3. Trimming cost V 5 bases and J 5 bases, with 7 bases left between them. CDR3 region: CASSLGWANVLTF. The CDR3 bases are TGTGCCAGCAGCCTCGGGTGGGCCAACGTCCTGACTTTC.

The gene calls are TRBV27 and TRBJ1-4, with 7 bases that match TRBD1. V lost 7 bases to trimming and J lost 0 bases; unmatched junction nucleotides: 8. The CDR3 runs to 16 residues. CDR1 MNHEY and CDR2 SMNVEV come from the germline V gene (reference sequence). DNA of the CDR3: TGTGCCAGCACACGGACAGGCCCGGCAACTAATGAAAAACTGTTTTTT. It encodes CASTRTGPATNEKLFF.